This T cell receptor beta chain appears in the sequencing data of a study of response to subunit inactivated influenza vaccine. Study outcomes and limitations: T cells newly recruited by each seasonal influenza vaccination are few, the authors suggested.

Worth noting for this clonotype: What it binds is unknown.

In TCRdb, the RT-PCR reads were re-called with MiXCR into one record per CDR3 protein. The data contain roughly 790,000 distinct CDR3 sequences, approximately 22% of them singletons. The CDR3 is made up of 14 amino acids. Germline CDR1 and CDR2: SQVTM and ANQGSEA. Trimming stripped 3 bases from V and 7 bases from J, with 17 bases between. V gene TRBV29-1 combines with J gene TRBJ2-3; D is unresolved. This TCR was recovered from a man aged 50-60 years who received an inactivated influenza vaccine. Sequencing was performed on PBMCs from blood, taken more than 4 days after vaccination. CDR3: CSVDRAAEQNTQYF. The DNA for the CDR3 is TGCAGCGTTGATCGGGCGGCGGAGCAAAATACGCAGTATTTT.